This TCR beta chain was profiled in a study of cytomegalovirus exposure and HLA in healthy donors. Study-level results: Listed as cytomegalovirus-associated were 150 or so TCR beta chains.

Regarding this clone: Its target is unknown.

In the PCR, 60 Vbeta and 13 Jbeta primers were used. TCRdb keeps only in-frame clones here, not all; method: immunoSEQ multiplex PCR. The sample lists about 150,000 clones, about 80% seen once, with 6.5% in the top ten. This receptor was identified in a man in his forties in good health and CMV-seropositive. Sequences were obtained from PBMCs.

CDR3 sequence reads: CASGREGGDEKLFF. The CDR3 bases are TGCGCCAGCGGCAGAGAAGGGGGCGACGAAAAACTGTTTTTT. This sequence joins TRBV5-1 and TRBJ1-4, with TRBD1 matching 7 bases. Germline CDR1 reads SGHRS; CDR2 reads YFSETQ. V shed 7 bases, J shed 8 bases, and the junction held 11 bases outside the gene matches. The CDR3 loop spans 14 amino acids. Drawing the rest from reference TRBV5-1 and TRBJ1-4, the complete variable domain is KAGVTQTPRYLIKTRGQQVTLSCSPISGHRSVSWYQQTPGQGLQFLFEYFSETQRNKGNFPGRFSGRQFSNSRSEMNVSTLELGDSALYLCASGREGGDEKLFFGSGTQLSVL.